This T cell receptor (beta chain) originates from a study of T cells in Graves' hyperthyroidism and ophthalmopathy. Across the study: The initial diagnosis was the point when peripheral blood was collected, ahead of any treatment.

This CDR3 is 15 amino acids long. Germline lookup yields CDR1 SEHNR and CDR2 FQNEAQ (reference sequence). J was trimmed by 2 bases and V by 7 bases; bases with no gene match: 9. Amplification targeted TCR beta CDR3 regions from RNA transcripts. Researchers ran a first-round RT-PCR on the TCR CDR3 using the HTBI primer set. TCRdb analysed the multiplex PCR reads with MiXCR anew, one entry per CDR3 protein. Among about 640,000 distinct CDR3 sequences listed, less than 25% were seen once. This sequence joins TRBV7-9 and TRBJ2-3, with 7 bases matching TRBD2. Specimen: blood. This TCR was recovered from a man between 25 and 39 years old with Graves' ophthalmopathy. CDR3 nucleotide sequence: TGTGCCAGCAACGGACTAGTGGGGTCCACAGATACGCAGTATTTT. This codes for CASNGLVGSTDTQYF.